This section outlines one T cell receptor (beta chain) sequence together with its context. Its antigen is still unknown. The sample comes from a study of cytomegalovirus exposure and HLA in healthy donors. The germline V gene has CDR1 MNHEY and CDR2 SMNVEV (reference sequence). Deletions cut 2 bases from V and 4 bases from J, with 9 bases between. The CDR3 has 13 residues. Overall study findings and caveats: In an earlier analysis, productive rearrangement rates for most beta V segments clustered near 87% or 30%.

This PCR relied on a set of 60 Vbeta primers and 13 Jbeta primers. How the authors handled the data: Later analysis identified approximately 80 million unique TCR beta chains, about 10 million shared. The assay was immunoSEQ multiplex PCR, and TCRdb's table has in-frame clones only and misses some. The V and J calls and clone size were taken over from that table, and D and trimming were inferred from the DNA. This repertoire includes approximately 130,000 clones. The J gene is TRBJ2-7, the V gene TRBV27, with a tentative D call TRBD1 (6 bases). The sample was PBMCs. The TCR was taken from a woman between 55 and 75 years old in good health and CMV-seronegative. Here the CDR3 reads CASSLDQGYEQYF. The CDR3 coding sequence is TGTGCCAGCAGTTTAGATCAGGGGTACGAGCAGTACTTC.